Below are 27 T cell receptor beta chains sequenced from a single sample in a study of T cell changes during pregnancy in multiple sclerosis. The data were produced by immunoSEQ multiplex PCR, yet TCRdb's version contains in-frame clones alone and is incomplete. The data show roughly 47,000 clones, more than 80% seen once. The source was CD8+ T cells from peripheral blood mononuclear cells, collected in the second trimester of pregnancy. The receptor set was obtained from a female donor with multiple sclerosis, enrolled in a pregnancy study.

The chain couples TRBV13 to TRBJ2-7; a weak D match, TRBD1 (6 bases). Germline CDR1 reads PRHDT; CDR2 reads FYEKMQ (reference sequence). This CDR3 region has 12 residues. Trimming left V 4 bases short and J 4 bases short, with 8 bases between. The CDR3, as DNA: TGTGCCAGCAGCTCCACAGGGTACGAGCAGTACTTC. The encoded protein is CASSSTGYEQYF.

The chain couples TRBV15 to TRBJ2-5, with D tentatively TRBD1 (6 bases). The CDR3 is made up of 14 amino acids. Deletions cut 4 bases from V and 3 bases from J, with 12 bases between. Germline CDR1 and CDR2: LNHNV and YYDKDF (reference sequence). CDR3 coding DNA: TGTGCCACCAGCACAGCCGAGGGGGAAGAGACCCAGTACTTC. Encoded protein: CATSTAEGEETQYF.

This chain uses TRBV19 with TRBJ2-1; a weak D match, TRBD1 (5 bases). The CDR3 has 11 residues. Germline values: CDR1 LNHDA, CDR2 SQIVND (reference sequence). Trimming cost V 5 bases and J 9 bases, with 8 bases left between them. The chain's CDR3 is CASSVGAEQFF. DNA of the CDR3: TGTGCCAGTAGTGTTGGGGCTGAGCAGTTCTTC.

The chain employs TRBV4-1 and TRBJ2-2; 9 bases agree with TRBD1. Germline V gives CDR1 MGHRA, CDR2 YSYEKL. CDR3 length: 16 amino acids. After removal of 7 bases from V and 4 bases from J, the junction contained 10 bases not matched to a gene. The CDR3 spells CASTLEGTGITGELFF. CDR3 nucleotide sequence: TGCGCCAGCACCCTGGAGGGGACAGGGATCACCGGGGAGCTGTTTTTT.

The rearrangement uses TRBV5-1 and TRBJ2-3, with 9 nucleotides matching TRBD1. The CDR3 runs 15 residues. The germline gives CDR1 SGHRS, CDR2 YFSETQ. The ends lost 4 bases at V and 5 bases at J; junction bases unmatched: 8. CDR3 sequence reads: CASSPGTGSGDTQYF. CDR3 nucleotides: TGCGCCAGCAGCCCCGGGACAGGGTCCGGAGATACGCAGTATTTT.

J is TRBJ2-5 and V is TRBV15; 9 nucleotides line up with TRBD2. Germline trimming cut 3 bases from V and 2 bases from J; bases unmatched to any gene: 7. Germline lookup yields CDR1 LNHNV and CDR2 YYDKDF (reference sequence). CDR3 length equals 16 residues. The CDR3 sequence: CATSRIAGAKQETQYF. In DNA, the CDR3 is TGTGCCACCAGCAGGATAGCGGGGGCGAAACAAGAGACCCAGTACTTC.

The chain employs TRBV28 and TRBJ1-5, with TRBD1 matching over 7 bases. CDR1 MDHEN and CDR2 SYDVKM come from the germline V gene. The CDR3 covers 15 residues. V gave up 3 bases and J gave up 5 bases; unmatched junction bases: 7. The CDR3: CASSFTGTDYQPQHF. For the CDR3, the DNA is TGTGCCAGCAGTTTTACCGGGACAGACTATCAGCCCCAGCATTTT. Complete variable domain (other parts from reference TRBV28 and TRBJ1-5): DVKVTQSSRYLVKRTGEKVFLECVQDMDHENMFWYRQDPGLGLRLIYFSYDVKMKEKGDIPEGYSVSREKKERFSLILESASTNQTSMYLCASSFTGTDYQPQHFGDGTRLSIL.

The chain links TRBV6-5 to TRBJ2-5; D is possibly TRBD2 (6 bases). V lost 4 bases and J lost 4, with 13 bases in between. The CDR3 loop spans 14 amino acids. Looked up from germline, CDR1 is MNHEY and CDR2 is SVGAGI. This CDR3 reads CASSSTAGGETQYF. The CDR3 coding sequence is TGTGCCAGCAGTTCGACAGCCGGGGGAGAGACCCAGTACTTC.

This chain uses TRBV10-3 with TRBJ1-1, with no clear D. Germline loops: CDR1 ENHRY, CDR2 SYGVKD. The ends were cut back, 7 bases at V and 1 base at J, with 34 bases in the middle. The CDR3 spans 21 residues. CDR3 bases: TGTGCCATCATGGATTTTAACAACAAAAACCAACCGGGAACAGAGAACACTGAAGCTTTCTTT. It yields the protein CAIMDFNNKNQPGTENTEAFF.

The rearrangement uses TRBV19 and TRBJ2-5; tentatively, D is TRBD2 (6 bases). V gave up 5 bases and J gave up 9 bases, with 22 bases separating them. The germline V gene encodes CDR1 LNHDA and CDR2 SQIVND (reference sequence). This CDR3 is built from 15 residues. For the CDR3, the DNA is TGTGCCAGTAGTGCCACACAGGATGCCACGGGGGCCCAGTACTTC. Its translation is CASSATQDATGAQYF.

This sequence joins TRBV5-4 and TRBJ2-7; 8 nucleotides agree with TRBD2. V dropped 4 bases and J dropped 2; count of bases not matched to a gene: 14. Germline-derived CDR1 and CDR2 are SGHNT and YYREEE (reference sequence). The CDR3 contains 17 residues. The CDR3 protein is CASSPYRRQREPYEQYF. The DNA of the CDR3 is TGTGCCAGCAGCCCATATAGGCGCCAGCGGGAGCCCTACGAGCAGTACTTC.

The chain combines TRBV27 with TRBJ1-5, with a weak D call TRBD1 (5 bases). CDR3 length: 15 residues. The germline gives CDR1 MNHEY, CDR2 SMNVEV (reference sequence). V was shortened by 1 base and J by 4 bases, with 11 bases between the two germline ends. The CDR3 bases are TGTGCCAGCAGTTTATGGGGCAGCCCGAATCAGCCCCAGCATTTT. Residues: CASSLWGSPNQPQHF.

The rearrangement joins TRBV6-5 to TRBJ1-5; D unresolved. Germline CDR1 is MNHEY and CDR2 is SVGAGI. Deletions cut 2 bases from V and 2 bases from J, with 10 bases between. The CDR3 spans 15 residues. CDR3: CASSYIGEGNQPQHF. As DNA, the CDR3 is TGTGCCAGCAGTTACATTGGGGAGGGCAATCAGCCCCAGCATTTT.

The V and J genes are TRBV11-2 and TRBJ2-1; TRBD1 aligns across 9 bases. Germline CDR1 reads SGHAT; CDR2 reads FQNNGV. With 3 bases clipped from V and 15 bases from J, the junction kept 18 bases outside the gene matches. The CDR3 runs to 16 residues. DNA of the CDR3: TGTGCCAGCAGCTTCCAGGGGGGGACAGGGTCCTTTAGGGCGTTCTTC. This translates into CASSFQGGTGSFRAFF.

V usage is TRBV5-1 and J usage is TRBJ2-3; D is unclear. This CDR3 comprises 16 residues. The germline gives CDR1 SGHRS, CDR2 YFSETQ. Trimming left V 0 bases short and J 6 bases short, with 17 bases between. CDR3 in amino acids: CASSLGYSGARDTQYF. Written as DNA, the CDR3 is TGCGCCAGCAGCTTGGGCTATTCCGGAGCCCGTGATACGCAGTATTTT.

The chain uses TRBV7-8 and TRBJ2-2, with D possibly matching TRBD1 (7 bases). V lost 1 base and J lost 7, with 10 bases in between. The CDR3 sequence is 14 residues long. Germline lookup yields CDR1 SGHVS and CDR2 FQNEAQ. Here the CDR3 reads CASSLGQGGGELFF. The CDR3 DNA sequence: TGTGCCAGCAGCTTAGGACAGGGAGGCGGGGAGCTGTTTTTT.

In regard to this clone: One end of the junction varies from germline; a read error may be responsible. The chain recombines TRBV7-7 with TRBJ1-1; 7 bases align to TRBD1. The germline gives CDR1 SSHAT, CDR2 FNYEAQ (reference sequence). The CDR3 has 13 residues. This CDR3 is CASSLVSGGEAFF. The CDR3 DNA is TGTGCTAGCAGCTTAGTGTCAGGGGGTGAAGCTTTCTTT.

The gene calls are TRBV7-9 and TRBJ1-1, with 7 bases fitting TRBD1. V lost 0 bases and J lost 5; bases outside the gene matches: 6. The germline gives CDR1 SEHNR, CDR2 FQNEAQ (reference sequence). The CDR3 runs to 15 residues. In DNA, the CDR3 is TGTGCCAGCAGCTTAGCAGGGGGCGGCAGTACTGAAGCTTTCTTT. As protein: CASSLAGGGSTEAFF.

The rearrangement uses TRBV18 and TRBJ2-7; 12 bases match TRBD1. CDR1 KGHSH and CDR2 LQKENI come from the germline V gene. V was pared by 6 bases and J by 2 bases, with 5 bases of the junction left unmatched. The CDR3 sequence is 15 residues long. As DNA, the CDR3 is TGTGCCAGCTCGGTCCGGGACAGGGGGCCCTACGAGCAGTACTTC. It yields the protein CASSVRDRGPYEQYF.

CDR3 coding DNA: TGTGCCAGTAGTAGGCGCGGGCCCCCGCTAGATACGCAGTATTTT. It yields the protein CASSRRGPPLDTQYF. This chain connects TRBV19 to TRBJ2-3; possibly TRBD2 for D (5 bases). The CDR3 has 15 residues. The germline V gene encodes CDR1 LNHDA and CDR2 SQIVND (reference sequence). V lost 4 bases to trimming and J lost 5 bases, with 16 bases between them.

A single count supports this clone. The chain is built from TRBV7-6 and TRBJ1-2; D possibly corresponds to TRBD1 (6 bases). The germline V gene has CDR1 SGHVS and CDR2 FNYEAQ. V lost 5 bases to trimming and J lost 3 bases, with 16 bases between them. The CDR3 spans 15 residues. CDR3 amino acids: CASSATAGADYGYTF. In DNA form, the CDR3 reads TGTGCCAGCAGCGCAACTGCGGGGGCTGACTATGGCTACACCTTC.

This clone came up a few times. The V gene is TRBV6-1, the J gene TRBJ1-4, with D unresolved. CDR3 length: 14 residues. From germline, CDR1 is MNHNS and CDR2 SASEGT. The ends were cut back, 1 base at V and 11 bases at J, with 14 bases in the middle. In DNA, the CDR3 is TGTGCCAGCAGTGAAGTAGGCACTCAGGCCAAACTGTTTTTT. It encodes CASSEVGTQAKLFF.

This clone was counted once. The rearrangement uses TRBV27 and TRBJ2-7, with TRBD1 as a possible D gene (5 bases). The germline V gene encodes CDR1 MNHEY and CDR2 SMNVEV (reference sequence). V lost 4 bases, J lost 2 bases, and 9 bases lay in between. The CDR3 length is 13 residues. DNA for the CDR3: TGTGCCAGCAGTTGGGGCAGGACCTACGAGCAGTACTTC. Protein sequence: CASSWGRTYEQYF.

This clone was seen a handful of times. The chain combines TRBV7-6 with TRBJ2-7, with D unclear. Germline lookup yields CDR1 SGHVS and CDR2 FNYEAQ. V was cut by 5 bases and J by 5 bases, with 16 bases left in between. The CDR3 sequence is 14 residues long. CDR3 in amino acids: CASSPSITTNEQYF. The CDR3, as DNA: TGTGCCAGCAGCCCATCAATCACAACAAACGAGCAGTACTTC.

The V call is TRBV2, the J call TRBJ2-7; the D gene is possibly TRBD2 (6 bases). The germline V and J ends were trimmed by 4 bases and 5 bases, with 12 bases remaining between them. CDR1 is SNHLY and CDR2 is FYNNEI in the germline V gene. The CDR3 length is 13 residues. The CDR3 here is CASSVLAEHEQYF. Here the CDR3 DNA reads TGTGCCAGCAGTGTACTAGCCGAACACGAGCAGTACTTC.

The J gene is TRBJ2-7, the V gene TRBV7-2, with 8 bases lining up with TRBD1. The J segment lost 1 base and the V segment lost 7 bases, leaving 3 bases of the junction unmatched. CDR1 SGHTA and CDR2 FQGNSA come from the germline V gene. The CDR3 sequence is 13 residues long. The CDR3 DNA reads as TGTGCCAGCATAGGACAGGGATCCTACGAGCAGTACTTC. Translated: CASIGQGSYEQYF.

On this clone itself: The sample carries other DNA sequences with the same CDR3. This chain connects TRBV27 to TRBJ2-2; D possibly corresponds to TRBD1 (6 bases). Germline V lookup: CDR1 MNHEY, CDR2 SMNVEV (reference sequence). The CDR3 is 13 amino acids. Trimming removed 2 bases at V and 6 bases at J, with 7 bases between. CDR3 sequence: CASSLQGPGELFF. The DNA for the CDR3 is TGTGCCAGCAGTTTACAGGGGCCCGGGGAGCTGTTTTTT.